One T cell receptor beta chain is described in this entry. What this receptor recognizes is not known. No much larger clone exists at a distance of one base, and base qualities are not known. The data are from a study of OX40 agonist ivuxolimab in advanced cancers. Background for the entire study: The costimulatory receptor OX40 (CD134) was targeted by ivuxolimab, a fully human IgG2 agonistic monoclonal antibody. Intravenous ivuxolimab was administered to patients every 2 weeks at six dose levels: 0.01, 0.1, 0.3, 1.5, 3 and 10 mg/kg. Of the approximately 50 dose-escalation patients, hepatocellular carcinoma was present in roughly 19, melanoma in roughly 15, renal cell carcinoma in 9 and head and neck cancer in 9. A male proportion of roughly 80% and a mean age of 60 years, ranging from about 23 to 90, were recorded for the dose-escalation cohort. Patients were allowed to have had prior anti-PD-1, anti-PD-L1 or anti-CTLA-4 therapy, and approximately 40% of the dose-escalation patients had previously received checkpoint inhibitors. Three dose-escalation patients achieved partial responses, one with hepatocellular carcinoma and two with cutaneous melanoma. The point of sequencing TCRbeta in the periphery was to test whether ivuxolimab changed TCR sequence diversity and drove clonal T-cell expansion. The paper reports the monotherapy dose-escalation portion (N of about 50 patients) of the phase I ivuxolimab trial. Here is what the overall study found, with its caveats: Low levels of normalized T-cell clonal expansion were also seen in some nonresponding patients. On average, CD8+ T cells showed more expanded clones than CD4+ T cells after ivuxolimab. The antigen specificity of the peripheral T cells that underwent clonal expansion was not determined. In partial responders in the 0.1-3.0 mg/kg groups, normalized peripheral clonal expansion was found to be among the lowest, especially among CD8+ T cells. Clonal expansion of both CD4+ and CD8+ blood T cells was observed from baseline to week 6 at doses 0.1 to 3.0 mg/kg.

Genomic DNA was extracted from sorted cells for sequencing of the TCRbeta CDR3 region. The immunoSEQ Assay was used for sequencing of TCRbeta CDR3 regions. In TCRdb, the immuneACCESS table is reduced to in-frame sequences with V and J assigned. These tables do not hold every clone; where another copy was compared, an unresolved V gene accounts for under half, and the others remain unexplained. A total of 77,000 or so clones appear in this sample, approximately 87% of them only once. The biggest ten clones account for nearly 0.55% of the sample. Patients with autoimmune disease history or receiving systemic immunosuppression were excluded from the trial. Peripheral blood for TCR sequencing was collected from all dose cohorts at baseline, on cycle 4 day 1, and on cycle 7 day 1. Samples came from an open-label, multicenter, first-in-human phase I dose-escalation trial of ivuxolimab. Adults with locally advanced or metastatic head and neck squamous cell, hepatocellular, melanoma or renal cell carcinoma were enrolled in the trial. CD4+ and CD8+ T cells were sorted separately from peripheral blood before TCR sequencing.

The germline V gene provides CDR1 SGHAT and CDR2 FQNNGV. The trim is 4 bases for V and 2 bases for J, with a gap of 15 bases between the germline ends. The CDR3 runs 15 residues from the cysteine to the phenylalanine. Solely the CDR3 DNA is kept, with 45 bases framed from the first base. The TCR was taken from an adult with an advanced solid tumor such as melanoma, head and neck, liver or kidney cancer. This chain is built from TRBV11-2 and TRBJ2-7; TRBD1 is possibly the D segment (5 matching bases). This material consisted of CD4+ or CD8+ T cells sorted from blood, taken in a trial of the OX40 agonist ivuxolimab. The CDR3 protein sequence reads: CASSSPTVSPYEQYF. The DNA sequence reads TGTGCCAGCAGCTCACCGACAGTGTCCCCCTACGAGCAGTACTTC. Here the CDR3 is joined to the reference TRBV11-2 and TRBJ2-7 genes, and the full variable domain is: EAGVAQSPRYKIIEKRQSVAFWCNPISGHATLYWYQQILGQGPKLLIQFQNNGVVDDSQLPKDRFSAERLKGVDSTLKIQPAKLEDSAVYLCASSSPTVSPYEQYFGPGTRLTVT.